This entry features one T cell receptor (beta chain) sequence. Its antigen is unknown. With 10 bases clipped from V and 5 bases from J, the junction kept 10 bases outside the gene matches. The germline CDR1 and CDR2 sequences are MNHNS and SASEGT. The CDR3 extends over 14 amino acids. The data stem from a study of CD8+CD57+ T cells in acquired aplastic anemia. In the study overall: Recorded DNA amounts for sorted CD4+ and CD8+ cells had an average of about 3.5 ug. The study's findings and limits: There were around 28 CD8+ CDR3 sequences that occurred in both patients and controls.

Genomic DNA, the template, was used for profiling of the TCR beta VDJ and CDR3. Using its own MiXCR run on the reads, TCRdb lists one record per CDR3 protein. The data contain about 220,000 distinct CDR3 sequences, roughly 33% of them singletons. Sequencing used sorted CD4+, CD8+, or CD8+CD57+ T cells (not recorded which) from PBMCs. The chain is built from TRBV6-1 and TRBJ2-1; 8 bases fit TRBD1. The clonotype originates from a human donor in good health, serving as a control. The CDR3 bases are TGTGCCATCACGGACAGGGAGAAGAACAATGAGCAGTTCTTC. This codes for CAITDREKNNEQFF.